This T cell receptor (beta chain) was identified in a study of CD8 T cells in ankylosing spondylitis. General study findings and limits: For ankylosing spondylitis blood, a TCR beta motif of fewer than 10 highly homologous variants appeared characteristic.

TCRdb re-called the 5' RACE reads through MiXCR, storing one row per CDR3 protein. The table lists about 500,000 distinct CDR3 sequences, roughly 5.2% of them singletons, with roughly 3.5% in the top ten. This clonotype occurred many times. No antigen is known for it. Between the trimmed V and J ends, which lost 6 bases and 4 bases, there was a span of 10 bases. Germline assignment: CDR1 SGHTA and CDR2 FQGNSA. The CDR3 has 13 amino acids. This receptor was identified in a male donor with ankylosing spondylitis. Sequencing was performed on blood, either unsorted or a sorted T cell fraction (not recorded which). The chain employs TRBV7-2 and TRBJ2-1, with D perhaps TRBD1 (6 bases). This CDR3 is CASRPGQYNEQFF. The CDR3 coding sequence is TGTGCCAGCAGACCCGGACAGTACAATGAGCAGTTCTTC.